Listed below are T cell receptor beta chains from one sample, sequenced in a study of siplizumab effects on memory and regulatory T cells. Here immunoSEQ multiplex PCR was the method, and the copy in TCRdb shows in-frame clones only, minus some. The sample holds roughly 100,000 clones, 90% to 95% seen once. Sequences were obtained from CD4+ T cells sorted from blood. Receptors originate from a human donor in good health. Both conserved end residues are part of each CDR3. A D gene is named only where the DNA matches it firmly. Expanded clones are given a class, and other clones once, few, many or no size at all.

clone_size: -
j_call: TRBJ2-1
d_call: -
v_call: TRBV5-4
cdr3_aa: CASARTDYNEQFF
cdr3_nt: TGTGCCAGCGCCCGGACCGATTACAATGAGCAGTTCTTC

clone_size: -
j_call: TRBJ2-1
d_call: -
v_call: TRBV7-3
cdr3_aa: CASSLEGAGGISYEQFF
cdr3_nt: TGTGCCAGCAGCCTCGAGGGCGCAGGGGGGATATCATATGAGCAGTTCTTC

clone_size: -
j_call: TRBJ2-7
d_call: -
v_call: TRBV19
cdr3_aa: CASRAGHRYEQYF
cdr3_nt: TGTGCCAGTAGGGCCGGACACCGGTACGAGCAGTACTTC

clone_size: once
j_call: TRBJ2-3
d_call: -
v_call: TRBV6-1
cdr3_aa: CASSGTVSTDTQYF
cdr3_nt: TGTGCCAGCAGTGGGACAGTTAGCACAGATACGCAGTATTTT

clone_size: few
j_call: TRBJ1-5
d_call: -
v_call: TRBV28
cdr3_aa: CASILGGLNQPQHF
cdr3_nt: TGTGCCAGCATCTTGGGGGGTCTTAATCAGCCCCAGCATTTT

clone_size: -
j_call: TRBJ1-1
d_call: -
v_call: TRBV7-2
cdr3_aa: CASSPQPGSTEAFF
cdr3_nt: TGTGCCAGCAGCCCCCAGCCGGGAAGCACTGAAGCTTTCTTT

clone_size: -
j_call: TRBJ2-1
d_call: -
v_call: TRBV6-5
cdr3_aa: CASSFQGRFNEQFF
cdr3_nt: TGTGCCAGCAGTTTTCAAGGAAGATTCAATGAGCAGTTCTTC

clone_size: few
j_call: TRBJ2-7
d_call: -
v_call: TRBV11-3
cdr3_aa: CASSVSLTYEQYF
cdr3_nt: TGTGCCAGCAGCGTCTCCCTAACCTACGAGCAGTACTTC

clone_size: -
j_call: TRBJ1-1
d_call: -
v_call: TRBV6-5
cdr3_aa: CASSPGLGAEAFF
cdr3_nt: TGTGCCAGCAGCCCCGGTCTGGGGGCTGAAGCTTTCTTT

clone_size: -
j_call: TRBJ2-1
d_call: -
v_call: TRBV9
cdr3_aa: CASSVTSLLGNEQFF
cdr3_nt: TGTGCCAGCAGCGTTACTAGTCTCCTGGGCAATGAGCAGTTCTTC

clone_size: -
j_call: TRBJ2-5
d_call: TRBD2
v_call: TRBV2
cdr3_aa: CASSYTSGTQETQYF
cdr3_nt: TGTGCCAGCAGCTATACTAGCGGCACCCAAGAGACCCAGTACTTC

clone_size: -
j_call: TRBJ1-4
d_call: TRBD1
v_call: TRBV6-4
cdr3_aa: CASRGDRDDLTNEKLFF
cdr3_nt: TGTGCCAGCAGAGGGGACAGGGATGACCTGACTAATGAAAAACTGTTTTTT

clone_size: -
j_call: TRBJ2-7
d_call: -
v_call: TRBV28
cdr3_aa: CASSLVGSSYEQYF
cdr3_nt: TGTGCCAGCAGTTTAGTAGGGAGCTCCTACGAGCAGTACTTC

clone_size: few
j_call: TRBJ1-1
d_call: -
v_call: TRBV19
cdr3_aa: CASSISYANTEAFF
cdr3_nt: TGTGCCAGTAGTATTTCGTACGCGAACACTGAAGCTTTCTTT

clone_size: -
j_call: TRBJ1-2
d_call: TRBD1
v_call: TRBV5-1
cdr3_aa: CASSPQGGNGIGGYTF
cdr3_nt: TGCGCCAGCAGCCCTCAGGGGGGGAACGGGATCGGTGGCTACACCTTC

clone_size: -
j_call: TRBJ2-1
d_call: TRBD2
v_call: TRBV19
cdr3_aa: CASSSARLAGDQNEQFF
cdr3_nt: TGTGCCAGTAGTTCAGCACGACTAGCGGGAGATCAGAATGAGCAGTTCTTC

clone_size: -
j_call: TRBJ2-1
d_call: -
v_call: TRBV27
cdr3_aa: CASSLAHWGEQFF
cdr3_nt: TGTGCCAGCAGTTTGGCACATTGGGGTGAGCAGTTCTTC

clone_size: -
j_call: TRBJ2-7
d_call: -
v_call: TRBV2
cdr3_aa: CASVGADFYEQYF
cdr3_nt: TGTGCCAGTGTGGGAGCGGATTTCTACGAGCAGTACTTC

clone_size: -
j_call: TRBJ1-3
d_call: -
v_call: TRBV5-1
cdr3_aa: CASSSDGGNTIYF
cdr3_nt: TGCGCCAGCAGCTCGGACGGAGGAAACACCATATATTTT

clone_size: -
j_call: TRBJ1-5
d_call: -
v_call: TRBV5-5
cdr3_aa: CASSFLAGETNQPQHF
cdr3_nt: TGTGCCAGCAGCTTTCTAGCGGGTGAGACCAATCAGCCCCAGCATTTT

clone_size: -
j_call: TRBJ2-7
d_call: TRBD1
v_call: TRBV11-3
cdr3_aa: CASSLVGTGGAGQYF
cdr3_nt: TGTGCCAGCAGCTTAGTTGGGACAGGGGGCGCTGGGCAGTACTTC

clone_size: -
j_call: TRBJ2-7
d_call: TRBD1
v_call: TRBV25-1
cdr3_aa: CASSEALYRGEYF
cdr3_nt: TGTGCCAGCAGTGAGGCCCTCTACAGGGGGGAGTACTTC

clone_size: -
j_call: TRBJ2-1
d_call: TRBD2
v_call: TRBV9
cdr3_aa: CASSKGLAGAYNEQFF
cdr3_nt: TGTGCCAGCAGCAAGGGACTAGCGGGGGCGTACAATGAGCAGTTCTTC

clone_size: -
j_call: TRBJ2-2
d_call: -
v_call: TRBV9
cdr3_aa: CASSGTFDFTGELFF
cdr3_nt: TGTGCCAGCAGCGGGACCTTCGACTTCACCGGGGAGCTGTTTTTT

clone_size: -
j_call: TRBJ2-1
d_call: -
v_call: TRBV9
cdr3_aa: CASSGGSSYNEQFF
cdr3_nt: TGTGCCAGCAGCGGGGGGAGCTCCTACAATGAGCAGTTCTTC

clone_size: -
j_call: TRBJ2-3
d_call: TRBD2
v_call: TRBV7-6
cdr3_aa: CASSLTSLRTDTQYF
cdr3_nt: TGTGCCAGCAGCTTGACTAGCCTTAGGACAGATACGCAGTATTTT

clone_size: -
j_call: TRBJ1-3
d_call: -
v_call: TRBV9
cdr3_aa: CASSVFDRSSSGNTIYF
cdr3_nt: TGTGCCAGCAGCGTGTTTGACAGGTCGAGCTCTGGAAACACCATATATTTT

clone_size: -
j_call: TRBJ1-2
d_call: TRBD1
v_call: TRBV19
cdr3_aa: CASSSGQGFYGYTF
cdr3_nt: TGTGCCAGTTCGTCGGGACAGGGTTTTTACGGCTACACCTTC

clone_size: -
j_call: TRBJ1-5
d_call: TRBD1
v_call: TRBV2
cdr3_aa: CASSRTGVWPQHF
cdr3_nt: TGTGCCAGCAGCCGGACAGGGGTCTGGCCCCAGCATTTT

clone_size: -
j_call: TRBJ2-1
d_call: -
v_call: TRBV19
cdr3_aa: CASSKGSDNEQFF
cdr3_nt: TGTGCCAGTAGTAAGGGGTCAGACAATGAGCAGTTCTTC

clone_size: -
j_call: TRBJ1-5
d_call: TRBD1
v_call: TRBV18
cdr3_aa: CASSARPIQGSNQPQHF
cdr3_nt: TGTGCCAGCTCAGCAAGACCGATACAGGGGTCCAATCAGCCCCAGCATTTT

clone_size: -
j_call: TRBJ2-5
d_call: -
v_call: TRBV5-1
cdr3_aa: CASSLSSGETQYF
cdr3_nt: TGCGCCAGCAGCTTGTCATCGGGGGAGACCCAGTACTTC

clone_size: -
j_call: TRBJ2-4
d_call: -
v_call: TRBV25-1
cdr3_aa: CASRGANGYIQYF
cdr3_nt: TGTGCCAGCAGGGGCGCTAATGGGTACATTCAGTACTTC

clone_size: once
j_call: TRBJ2-3
d_call: TRBD2
v_call: TRBV11-2
cdr3_aa: CASSLVAGTSTDTQYF
cdr3_nt: TGTGCCAGCAGCTTAGTAGCGGGCACGAGCACAGATACGCAGTATTTT

clone_size: -
j_call: TRBJ2-7
d_call: -
v_call: TRBV21-1
cdr3_aa: CASSKTTGDAYEQYF
cdr3_nt: TGTGCCAGCAGCAAAACGACAGGGGACGCCTACGAGCAGTACTTC

clone_size: -
j_call: TRBJ2-7
d_call: -
v_call: TRBV6-5
cdr3_aa: CASSGGRNSYEQYF
cdr3_nt: TGTGCCAGCAGTGGGGGGAGGAACTCCTACGAGCAGTACTTC

clone_size: -
j_call: TRBJ1-1
d_call: -
v_call: TRBV6-1
cdr3_aa: CASSGRSLNTEAFF
cdr3_nt: TGTGCCAGCAGTGGTCGCAGTCTGAACACTGAAGCTTTCTTT